This TCR beta chain appears in the sequencing data of a study of blood T cell repertoires in COVID-19. In germline, CDR1 is SGDLS, CDR2 YYNGEE. The V gene end was trimmed by 4 bases and the J gene end by 10 bases; junction bases not matched to a gene: 9. This CDR3 region has 15 residues. Study processing details: Reference gene primers were amplified, and this amplification served to estimate nucleated cell counts. TCRdb keeps only in-frame clones here, not all; method: immunoSEQ multiplex PCR. For V, J and clone size, that table is used; D and trimming come from the DNA. The sample has roughly 99,000 clones, approximately 84% seen once.

This receptor was taken from a human donor in a cohort sampled during active COVID-19. This rearrangement joins TRBV9 to TRBJ1-6; TRBD1 agrees at 9 bases. Sequencing used peripheral blood. CDR3 DNA sequence: TGTGCCAGCAGCCCTCGGACAGGGGAAGGGTCACCCCTCCACTTT. This sequence encodes CASSPRTGEGSPLHF.